These T cell receptor beta chains were read from a single sample in a study of T-cell reconstitution after alpha-beta-depleted transplantation in children. TCRdb re-derived calls from the PCR reads in MiXCR, one entry per CDR3 protein. The sample lists about 600,000 distinct CDR3 sequences, roughly a tenth seen once, with roughly 3.9% in the top ten. This specimen was PBMCs from the stem cell graft donor, taken from the stem cell graft. The origin of the receptors is a human donor who donated a stem cell graft to a child with acute myeloid leukemia. The CDR3 runs from the conserved cysteine through the conserved F or W. The order of the fields is D gene, clone size, V gene, J gene, CDR3 protein, CDR3 DNA. The D gene is left open where the match is weak. Clone size appears in some rows only: once, few, many, or a class for an expanded clone.

D: -
size: few
V: TRBV18
J: TRBJ2-1
CDR3: CASSPTGEQFF
DNA: TGTGCCAGCTCACCAACGGGAGAGCAGTTCTTC

D: -
size: many
V: TRBV20-1
J: TRBJ1-2
CDR3: CSARDQGLGSYGYTF
DNA: TGCAGTGCTAGAGATCAGGGGCTGGGCTCCTATGGCTACACCTTC

D: -
size: few
V: TRBV29-1
J: TRBJ2-5
CDR3: CSVETGQETQYF
DNA: TGCAGCGTTGAAACGGGCCAAGAGACCCAGTACTTC

D: -
size: -
V: TRBV20-1
J: TRBJ1-2
CDR3: CSADTGPDYGYTF
DNA: TGCAGTGCTGACACAGGGCCCGACTATGGCTACACCTTC

D: -
size: -
V: TRBV30
J: TRBJ2-7
CDR3: CAWSVKGVVGEQYF
DNA: TGTGCCTGGAGTGTAAAGGGTGTGGTTGGCGAGCAGTACTTC

D: -
size: few
V: TRBV29-1
J: TRBJ2-5
CDR3: CSVELVASNAQYF
DNA: TGCAGCGTTGAATTGGTAGCCTCGAACGCCCAGTACTTC

D: TRBD1
size: -
V: TRBV7-2
J: TRBJ2-4
CDR3: CASQKRGQENIQYF
DNA: TGTGCCAGCCAGAAGAGGGGGCAGGAAAACATTCAGTACTTC

D: -
size: few
V: TRBV4-3
J: TRBJ2-5
CDR3: CASSQDPGPRAQYF
DNA: TGCGCCAGCAGCCAAGATCCGGGCCCCAGGGCCCAGTACTTC

D: TRBD2
size: many
V: TRBV29-1
J: TRBJ2-1
CDR3: CSVAGLAGYNEQFF
DNA: TGCAGCGTTGCAGGGCTAGCGGGTTACAATGAGCAGTTCTTC

D: -
size: -
V: TRBV6-1
J: TRBJ1-1
CDR3: CASSRSGASPEAFF
DNA: TGTGCCAGCAGTCGGTCAGGAGCCTCCCCTGAAGCTTTCTTT

D: TRBD2
size: many
V: TRBV5-1
J: TRBJ2-7
CDR3: CASSLPSGKYEQYF
DNA: TGCGCCAGCAGCTTGCCTAGCGGGAAGTACGAGCAGTACTTC

D: TRBD1
size: -
V: TRBV25-1
J: TRBJ1-4
CDR3: CASNDRDPTNEKLFF
DNA: TGTGCCAGCAACGACAGGGACCCAACTAATGAAAAACTGTTTTTT

D: -
size: -
V: TRBV7-9
J: TRBJ2-7
CDR3: CASSHRRRGGPYEQYF
DNA: TGTGCCAGCAGCCATAGGAGGCGGGGAGGCCCCTACGAGCAGTACTTC

D: TRBD1
size: many
V: TRBV12-3/TRBV12-4
J: TRBJ2-7
CDR3: CASSSDRGGYEQYF
DNA: TGTGCCAGCAGTTCGGACAGGGGCGGATACGAGCAGTACTTC

D: TRBD2
size: few
V: TRBV20-1
J: TRBJ2-2
CDR3: CSARERLAGGPGELFF
DNA: TGCAGTGCTAGAGAGCGACTAGCGGGAGGCCCCGGGGAGCTGTTTTTT

D: -
size: -
V: TRBV20-1
J: TRBJ1-1
CDR3: CSAIKNTEAFF
DNA: TGCAGTGCTATAAAGAACACTGAAGCTTTCTTT

D: -
size: -
V: TRBV21-1
J: TRBJ2-1
CDR3: CASSPVVSRVLPNEQFF
DNA: TGTGCCAGCAGCCCCGTGGTCTCTAGGGTCCTTCCTAATGAGCAGTTCTTC

D: TRBD2
size: few
V: TRBV9
J: TRBJ2-7
CDR3: CASSVTSGVDYEQYF
DNA: TGTGCCAGCAGCGTAACTAGCGGAGTCGACTACGAGCAGTACTTC

D: TRBD2
size: many
V: TRBV27
J: TRBJ2-1
CDR3: CASSFSTSGAIYEQFF
DNA: TGTGCCAGCAGTTTCTCGACTAGCGGGGCGATTTATGAGCAGTTCTTC

D: -
size: many
V: TRBV5-1
J: TRBJ2-3
CDR3: CASSRQSTDTQYF
DNA: TGCGCCAGCTCCCGGCAGTCCACAGATACGCAGTATTTT

D: TRBD2
size: -
V: TRBV6-1
J: TRBJ2-3
CDR3: CASTDIGTSVYTQYF
DNA: TGTGCCAGCACCGACATAGGGACTAGCGTCTATACGCAGTATTTT

D: TRBD1
size: many
V: TRBV20-1
J: TRBJ1-5
CDR3: CSARVRDRPGRAHNQPQHF
DNA: TGCAGTGCTAGAGTACGGGACAGACCCGGAAGGGCTCACAATCAGCCCCAGCATTTT

D: TRBD1
size: -
V: TRBV28
J: TRBJ2-1
CDR3: CASSLRTGEQFF
DNA: TGTGCCAGCAGTTTGCGGACAGGGGAGCAGTTCTTC

D: TRBD2
size: few
V: TRBV10-3
J: TRBJ2-2
CDR3: CAISETTGLAGSGELFF
DNA: TGTGCCATCAGTGAGACGACGGGACTAGCGGGCTCCGGGGAGCTGTTTTTT

D: -
size: few
V: TRBV20-1
J: TRBJ2-3
CDR3: CSALDISTDTQYF
DNA: TGCAGTGCCTTAGATATCAGTACAGATACGCAGTATTTT

D: -
size: many
V: TRBV7-9
J: TRBJ2-7
CDR3: CASSLGQNHEQYF
DNA: TGTGCCAGCAGCTTAGGGCAGAACCACGAGCAGTACTTC

D: TRBD1
size: -
V: TRBV20-1
J: TRBJ2-6
CDR3: CSAPPSWGQDFSGANVLTF
DNA: TGCAGTGCCCCCCCAAGTTGGGGACAGGATTTCTCTGGGGCCAACGTCCTGACTTTC

D: TRBD1
size: few
V: TRBV5-1
J: TRBJ1-2
CDR3: CASSPGDSPNYGYTF
DNA: TGCGCCAGCAGCCCGGGGGACAGCCCTAACTATGGCTACACCTTC

D: -
size: -
V: TRBV6-5
J: TRBJ2-4
CDR3: CASSYSVGMGAKNIQYF
DNA: TGTGCCAGCAGTTACTCGGTTGGGATGGGGGCCAAAAACATTCAGTACTTC

D: -
size: -
V: TRBV14
J: TRBJ2-1
CDR3: CASSLSGRGSYNEQFF
DNA: TGTGCCAGCAGCCTCAGCGGTAGAGGTTCCTACAATGAGCAGTTCTTC

D: -
size: -
V: TRBV7-2
J: TRBJ2-7
CDR3: CASSSVPGNEQYF
DNA: TGTGCCAGCAGCTCCGTACCGGGAAACGAGCAGTACTTC

D: -
size: many
V: TRBV5-1
J: TRBJ2-1
CDR3: CASSLVGYEQFF
DNA: TGCGCCAGCAGCTTGGTGGGTTATGAGCAGTTCTTC

D: TRBD2
size: many
V: TRBV28
J: TRBJ2-7
CDR3: CASSFPSGSFYEQYF
DNA: TGTGCCAGCAGTTTCCCTAGCGGGAGTTTCTACGAGCAGTACTTC

D: TRBD1
size: many
V: TRBV6-2/TRBV6-3
J: TRBJ2-2
CDR3: CASNIKGPGTGGITGELFF
DNA: TGTGCCAGCAATATTAAGGGCCCCGGGACAGGGGGAATCACCGGGGAGCTGTTTTTT

D: -
size: many
V: TRBV20-1
J: TRBJ1-2
CDR3: CSAREMGGNLYGYTF
DNA: TGCAGTGCTAGAGAAATGGGCGGAAACCTCTATGGCTACACCTTC

D: TRBD2
size: many
V: TRBV28
J: TRBJ2-7
CDR3: CASREGTSGRVHEQYF
DNA: TGTGCCAGCAGGGAGGGGACTAGCGGGAGGGTCCACGAGCAGTACTTC

D: -
size: -
V: TRBV20-1
J: TRBJ2-1
CDR3: CSAKDHDNEQFF
DNA: TGCAGTGCAAAGGATCACGACAATGAGCAGTTCTTC

D: -
size: many
V: TRBV20-1
J: TRBJ2-3
CDR3: CSARERTGGAPLTQYF
DNA: TGCAGTGCTAGAGAAAGGACTGGCGGGGCTCCCTTAACGCAGTATTTT

D: TRBD2
size: few
V: TRBV20-1
J: TRBJ2-5
CDR3: CSARLLAGVGETQYF
DNA: TGCAGTGCTAGATTATTAGCGGGAGTGGGAGAGACCCAGTACTTC

D: -
size: -
V: TRBV6-1
J: TRBJ1-1
CDR3: CASSLSFQTQVLGFF
DNA: TGTGCCAGCAGTCTCTCCTTCCAAACACAGGTCCTGGGTTTCTTT

D: -
size: -
V: TRBV6-2/TRBV6-3
J: TRBJ1-2
CDR3: CASLTGTLRDYGYTF
DNA: TGTGCCAGTCTAACCGGGACTCTTCGGGACTATGGCTACACCTTC

D: TRBD2
size: few
V: TRBV28
J: TRBJ2-1
CDR3: CASSIGGRDDEQFF
DNA: TGTGCCAGCTCCATCGGGGGGAGGGACGATGAGCAGTTCTTC

D: -
size: many
V: TRBV20-1
J: TRBJ2-5
CDR3: CSAKGAELGRTQYF
DNA: TGCAGTGCCAAAGGAGCAGAGCTGGGAAGGACCCAGTACTTC

D: -
size: few
V: TRBV19
J: TRBJ2-7
CDR3: CASSMTGAEQYF
DNA: TGTGCCAGTAGTATGACAGGTGCCGAGCAGTACTTC

D: -
size: many
V: TRBV4-2
J: TRBJ2-2
CDR3: CASSQGTVSTGELFF
DNA: TGTGCCAGCAGCCAAGGGACGGTGAGCACCGGGGAGCTGTTTTTT

D: TRBD2
size: few
V: TRBV20-1
J: TRBJ2-1
CDR3: CSARDKPSGSLYEQFF
DNA: TGCAGTGCTAGAGATAAGCCTAGCGGGAGTTTGTATGAGCAGTTCTTC

D: TRBD2
size: many
V: TRBV7-2
J: TRBJ2-4
CDR3: CASSSGGGGLKNIQYF
DNA: TGTGCCAGCAGCTCGGGGGGGGGCGGATTGAAAAACATTCAGTACTTC

D: TRBD2
size: few
V: TRBV28
J: TRBJ2-1
CDR3: CASSFSGRAVGEQFF
DNA: TGTGCCAGCAGTTTTAGCGGGAGAGCCGTAGGTGAGCAGTTCTTC

D: TRBD1
size: -
V: TRBV4-1
J: TRBJ2-1
CDR3: CASSPMRTGAYNEQFF
DNA: TGCGCCAGCAGCCCGATGAGGACAGGGGCCTACAATGAGCAGTTCTTC